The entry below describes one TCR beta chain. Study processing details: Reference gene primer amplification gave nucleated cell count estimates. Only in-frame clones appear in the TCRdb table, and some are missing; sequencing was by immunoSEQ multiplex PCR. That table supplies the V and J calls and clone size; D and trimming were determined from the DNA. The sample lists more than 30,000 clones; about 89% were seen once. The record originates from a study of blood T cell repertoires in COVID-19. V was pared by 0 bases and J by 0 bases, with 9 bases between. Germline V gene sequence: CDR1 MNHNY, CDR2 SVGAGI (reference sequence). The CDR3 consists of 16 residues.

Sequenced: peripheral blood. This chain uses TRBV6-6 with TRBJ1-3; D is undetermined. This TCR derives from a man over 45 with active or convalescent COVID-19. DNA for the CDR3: TGTGCCAGCAGTTACTCGGCAGTTAACTCTGGAAACACCATATATTTT. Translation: CASSYSAVNSGNTIYF.